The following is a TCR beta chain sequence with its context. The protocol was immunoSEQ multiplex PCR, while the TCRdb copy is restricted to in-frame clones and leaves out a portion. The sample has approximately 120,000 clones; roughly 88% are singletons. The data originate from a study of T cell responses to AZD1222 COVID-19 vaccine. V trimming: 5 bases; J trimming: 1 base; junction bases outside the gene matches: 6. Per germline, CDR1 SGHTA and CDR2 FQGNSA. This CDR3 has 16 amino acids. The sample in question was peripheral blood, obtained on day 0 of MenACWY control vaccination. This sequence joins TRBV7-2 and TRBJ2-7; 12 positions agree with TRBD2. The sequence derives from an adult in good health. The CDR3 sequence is CASSPGTSGLSYEQYF. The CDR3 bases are TGTGCCAGCAGCCCAGGGACTAGCGGGTTATCCTACGAGCAGTACTTC.